A selection of T cell receptor beta chains follows, all from one sample in a study of PD-1 blockade in classical Hodgkin lymphoma. The method was immunoSEQ multiplex PCR; TCRdb's version includes in-frame clones alone and lacks a portion of them. Of around 36,000 clones listed, around nine tenths are singletons. The material sequenced was CD4+ T cells from blood, taken at baseline. These receptors originate from a human donor with classical Hodgkin lymphoma. CDR3s include the opening cysteine and the closing phenylalanine or tryptophan. The D gene is left open where the match is weak. Only part of the rows carry a size: once, few, many, or a class if the clone is expanded.

v_call	clone_size	d_call	j_call	cdr3_nt	cdr3_aa
TRBV7-6	.	.	TRBJ1-2	TGTGCCAGCAGCTTAAATTCCCGGGACGCCTATGGCTACACCTTC	CASSLNSRDAYGYTF
TRBV18	.	TRBD2	TRBJ2-1	TGTGCCAGCTCAACCGTAGCGGGAAGTGAGCAGTTCTTC	CASSTVAGSEQFF
TRBV5-1	.	.	TRBJ1-3	TGCGCCAGCAGCCGCTCCATCAACCGAAACACCATATATTTT	CASSRSINRNTIYF
TRBV5-1	once	.	TRBJ2-7	TGCGCCAGCAGCTTTGACGCCAGGGGCTCCTACGAGCAGTACTTC	CASSFDARGSYEQYF
TRBV10-1	.	TRBD1	TRBJ2-7	TGCGCCAGCAGTTTACTGACCGGGACAGGGGTCCACGAGCAGTACTTC	CASSLLTGTGVHEQYF
TRBV14	.	TRBD1	TRBJ1-1	TGTGCCAGCAGCCAAGCGGCAGGGGGCGGGACTGAAGCTTTCTTT	CASSQAAGGGTEAFF
TRBV27	.	TRBD1	TRBJ2-7	TGTGCCAGCAGTGTTCGGACAGGTAGCTCCTACGAGCAGTACTTC	CASSVRTGSSYEQYF
TRBV2	.	TRBD2	TRBJ2-2	TGTGCCAGCAGCCAAGCGGGAGGCAACACCGGGGAGCTGTTTTTT	CASSQAGGNTGELFF
TRBV7-9	.	TRBD1	TRBJ1-1	TGTGCCAGCATCAATCCGAGGGGGGCAGGGGGCCTTCTGAACACTGAAGCTTTCTTT	CASINPRGAGGLLNTEAFF
TRBV6-6	.	TRBD1	TRBJ2-3	TGTGCCAGCAGCCCCCGGGACAGGGGGCCAGATACGCAGTATTTT	CASSPRDRGPDTQYF
TRBV19	.	.	TRBJ1-3	TGTGCCAGTAAGATTCCGGGACCCGGAAACACCATATATTTT	CASKIPGPGNTIYF
TRBV5-6	.	.	TRBJ2-2	TGTGCCAGCAGCTGGCGTACAGGTTACGCGAACACCGGGGAGCTGTTTTTT	CASSWRTGYANTGELFF
TRBV7-9	.	TRBD1	TRBJ2-7	TGTGCCAGCAGCTCCGGGGGGCCGGGACAGGGTGTCTACGAGCAGTACTTC	CASSSGGPGQGVYEQYF
TRBV7-9	.	TRBD1	TRBJ2-5	TGTGCCAGCAGCAGAGGGACAGTCCAAGAGACCCAGTACTTC	CASSRGTVQETQYF